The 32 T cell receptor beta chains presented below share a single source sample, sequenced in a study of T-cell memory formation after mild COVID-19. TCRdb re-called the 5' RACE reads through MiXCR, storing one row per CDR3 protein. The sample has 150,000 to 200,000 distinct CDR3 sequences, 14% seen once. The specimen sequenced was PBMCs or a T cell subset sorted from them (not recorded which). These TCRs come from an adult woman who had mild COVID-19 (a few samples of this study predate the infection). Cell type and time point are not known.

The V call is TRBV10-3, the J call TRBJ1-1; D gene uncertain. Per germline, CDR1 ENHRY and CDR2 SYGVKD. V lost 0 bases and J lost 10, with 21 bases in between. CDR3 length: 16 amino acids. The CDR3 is CAISESERAPSHGAFF. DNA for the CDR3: TGTGCCATCAGTGAGTCAGAAAGGGCCCCATCCCACGGAGCTTTCTTT.

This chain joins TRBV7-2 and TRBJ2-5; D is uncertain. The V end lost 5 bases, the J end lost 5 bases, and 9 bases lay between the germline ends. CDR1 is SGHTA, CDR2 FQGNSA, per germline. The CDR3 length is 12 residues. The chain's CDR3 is CASSAQHETQYF. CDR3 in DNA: TGTGCCAGCAGCGCCCAACACGAGACCCAGTACTTC.

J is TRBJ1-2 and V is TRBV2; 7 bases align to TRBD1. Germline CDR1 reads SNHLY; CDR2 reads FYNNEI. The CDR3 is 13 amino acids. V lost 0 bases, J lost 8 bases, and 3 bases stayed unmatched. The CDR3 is CASSEAQGVGYTF. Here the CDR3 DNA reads TGTGCCAGCAGTGAAGCGCAGGGGGTCGGCTACACCTTC.

CDR3 sequence (DNA): TGCGCCAGCAGCCACATTTATTCTGACAGAAACTATGGCTACACCTTC. This translates into CASSHIYSDRNYGYTF. The J gene is TRBJ1-2, the V gene TRBV4-1, with D possibly being TRBD1 (5 bases). CDR1 is MGHRA, CDR2 YSYEKL, per germline. The CDR3 totals 16 residues. The V end was cut by 3 bases, the J end by 2 bases, with 16 bases between.

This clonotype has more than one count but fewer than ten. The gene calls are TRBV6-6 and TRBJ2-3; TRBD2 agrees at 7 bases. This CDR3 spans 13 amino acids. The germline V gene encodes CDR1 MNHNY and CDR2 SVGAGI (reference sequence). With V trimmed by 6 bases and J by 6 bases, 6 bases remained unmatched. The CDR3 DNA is TGTGCCAGCAGGACTAGCCCTGAGGATACGCAGTATTTT. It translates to CASRTSPEDTQYF.

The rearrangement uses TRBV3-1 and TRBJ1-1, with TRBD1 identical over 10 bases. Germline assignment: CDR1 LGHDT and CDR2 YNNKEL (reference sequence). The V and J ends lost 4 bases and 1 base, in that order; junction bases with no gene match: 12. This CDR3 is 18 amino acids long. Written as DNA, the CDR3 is TGTGCCAGCAGCCCCTCCAGACAGGGGGCAAGCAAGAACACTGAAGCTTTCTTT. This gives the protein CASSPSRQGASKNTEAFF.

The CDR3, as DNA: TGTGCCAGCAGTGTTGGGGGGCCGGGCTCCTACGAGCAGTACTTC. Its protein product is CASSVGGPGSYEQYF. The gene calls are TRBV2 and TRBJ2-7; D could derive from TRBD1 or TRBD2 (6 bases each). The CDR3 totals 15 residues. Germline V gene lookup returns CDR1 SNHLY and CDR2 FYNNEI. The germline V and J ends were trimmed by 4 bases and 0 bases, with 13 bases remaining between them. Combining the CDR3 with reference TRBV2 and TRBJ2-7 gives the whole variable domain EPEVTQTPSHQVTQMGQEVILRCVPISNHLYFYWYRQILGQKVEFLVSFYNNEISEKSEIFDDQFSVERPDGSNFTLKIRSTKLEDSAMYFCASSVGGPGSYEQYFGPGTRLTVT.

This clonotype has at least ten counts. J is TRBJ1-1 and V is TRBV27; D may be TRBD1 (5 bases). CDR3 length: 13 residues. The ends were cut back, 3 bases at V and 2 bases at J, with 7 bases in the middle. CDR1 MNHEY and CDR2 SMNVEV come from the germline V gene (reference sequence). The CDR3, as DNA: TGTGCCAGCAGTTTTGGGGCCAACACTGAAGCTTTCTTT. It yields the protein CASSFGANTEAFF.

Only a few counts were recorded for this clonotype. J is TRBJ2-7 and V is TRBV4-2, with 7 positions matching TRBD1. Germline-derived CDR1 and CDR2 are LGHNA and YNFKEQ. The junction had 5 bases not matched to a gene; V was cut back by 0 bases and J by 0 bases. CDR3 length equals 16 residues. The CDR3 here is CASSQDQRGLSYEQYF. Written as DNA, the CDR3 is TGTGCCAGCAGCCAAGATCAGAGGGGGCTCTCCTACGAGCAGTACTTC.

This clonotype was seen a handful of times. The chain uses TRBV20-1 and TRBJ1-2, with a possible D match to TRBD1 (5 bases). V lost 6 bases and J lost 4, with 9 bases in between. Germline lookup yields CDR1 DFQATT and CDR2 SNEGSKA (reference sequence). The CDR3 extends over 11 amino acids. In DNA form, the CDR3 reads TGCAGTGCAAGGGACCCCTATGGCTACACCTTC. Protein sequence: CSARDPYGYTF.

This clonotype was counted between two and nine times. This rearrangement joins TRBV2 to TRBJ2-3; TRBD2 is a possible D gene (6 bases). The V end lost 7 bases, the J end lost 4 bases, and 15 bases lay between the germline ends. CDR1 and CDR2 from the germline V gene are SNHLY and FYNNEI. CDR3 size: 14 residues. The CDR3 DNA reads TGTGCCAGCAAGGAGGGCTCCTCCCCAGATACGCAGTATTTT. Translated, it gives CASKEGSSPDTQYF.

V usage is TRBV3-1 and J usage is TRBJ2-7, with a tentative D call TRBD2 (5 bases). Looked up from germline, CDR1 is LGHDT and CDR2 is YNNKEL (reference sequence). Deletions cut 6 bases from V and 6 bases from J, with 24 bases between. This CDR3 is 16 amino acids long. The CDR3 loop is CASSTRLPRRGGEQYF. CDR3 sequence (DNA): TGTGCCAGCAGTACGAGACTTCCGCGACGAGGAGGCGAGCAGTACTTC.

CDR3 in amino acids: CSARATVGGYEQYF. In nucleotides, the CDR3 is TGCAGTGCTAGAGCGACAGTGGGCGGCTACGAGCAGTACTTC. The rearrangement joins TRBV20-1 to TRBJ2-7, with D possibly matching TRBD1 (5 bases). This CDR3 contains 14 residues. CDR1 is DFQATT, CDR2 SNEGSKA, per germline (reference sequence). V was pared by 1 base and J by 3 bases, with 13 bases between.

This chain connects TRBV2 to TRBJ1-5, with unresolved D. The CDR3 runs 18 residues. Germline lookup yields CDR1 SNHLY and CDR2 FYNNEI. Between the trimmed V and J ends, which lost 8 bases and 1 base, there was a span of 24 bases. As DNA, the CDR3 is TGTGCCAGCGGGGTCCCCATGTCGGGGATGGAGAGCAATCAGCCCCAGCATTTT. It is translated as CASGVPMSGMESNQPQHF.

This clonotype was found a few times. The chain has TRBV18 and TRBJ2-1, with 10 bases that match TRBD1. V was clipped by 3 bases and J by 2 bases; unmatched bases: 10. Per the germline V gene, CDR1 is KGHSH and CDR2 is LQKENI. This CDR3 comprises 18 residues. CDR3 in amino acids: CASSPSWRDRGPYNEQFF. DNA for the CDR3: TGTGCCAGCTCACCTAGTTGGCGGGACAGGGGTCCCTACAATGAGCAGTTCTTC.

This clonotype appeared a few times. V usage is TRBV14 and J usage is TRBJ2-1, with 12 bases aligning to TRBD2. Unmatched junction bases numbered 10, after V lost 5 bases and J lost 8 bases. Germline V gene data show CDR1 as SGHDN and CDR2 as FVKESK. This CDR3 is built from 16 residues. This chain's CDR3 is CASSALTSGSDHEQFF. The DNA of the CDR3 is TGTGCCAGCAGCGCCTTGACTAGCGGGAGCGATCATGAGCAGTTCTTC.

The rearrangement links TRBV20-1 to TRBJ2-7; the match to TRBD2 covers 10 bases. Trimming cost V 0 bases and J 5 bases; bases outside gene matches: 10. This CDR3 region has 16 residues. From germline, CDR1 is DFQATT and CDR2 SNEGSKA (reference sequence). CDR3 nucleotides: TGCAGTGCTAGAGATCCCGAGCGGGGGGGCATGAACGAGCAGTACTTC. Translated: CSARDPERGGMNEQYF.

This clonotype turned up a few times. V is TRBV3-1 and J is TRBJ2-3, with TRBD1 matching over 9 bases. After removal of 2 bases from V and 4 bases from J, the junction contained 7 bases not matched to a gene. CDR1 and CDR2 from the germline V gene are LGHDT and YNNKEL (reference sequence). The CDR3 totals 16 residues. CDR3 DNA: TGTGCCAGCAGCCAAAGGATCACAGGGGGCGCAGATACGCAGTATTTT. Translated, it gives CASSQRITGGADTQYF.

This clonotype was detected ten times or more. The CDR3 loop is CASSLVRAPGLWTQYF. The CDR3 region has the DNA TGTGCCAGCAGTTTAGTGAGGGCGCCCGGTTTGTGGACCCAGTACTTC. The gene calls are TRBV27 and TRBJ2-5, with a possible D match to TRBD2 (5 bases). V was pared by 2 bases and J by 7 bases, with 20 bases between. The CDR3 sequence is 16 residues long. The germline V gene has CDR1 MNHEY and CDR2 SMNVEV (reference sequence).

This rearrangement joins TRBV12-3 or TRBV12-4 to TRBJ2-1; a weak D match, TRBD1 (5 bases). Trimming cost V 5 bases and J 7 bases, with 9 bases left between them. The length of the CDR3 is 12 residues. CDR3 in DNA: TGTGCCAGCAGTACCAGGGTTAATGAGCAGTTCTTC. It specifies CASSTRVNEQFF.

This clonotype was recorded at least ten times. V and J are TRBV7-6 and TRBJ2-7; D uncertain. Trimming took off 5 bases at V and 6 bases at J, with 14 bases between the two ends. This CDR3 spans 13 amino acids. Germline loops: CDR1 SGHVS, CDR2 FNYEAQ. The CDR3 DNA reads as TGTGCCAGCAGCCCCTGGGTCGCGACCGAGCAGTACTTC. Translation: CASSPWVATEQYF.

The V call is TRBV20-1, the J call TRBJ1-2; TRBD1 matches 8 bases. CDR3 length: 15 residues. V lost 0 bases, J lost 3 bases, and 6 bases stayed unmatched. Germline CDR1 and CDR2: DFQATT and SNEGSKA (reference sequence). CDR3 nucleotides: TGCAGTGCTAGAGATTTGGCGACAGGGGACTATGGCTACACCTTC. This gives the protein CSARDLATGDYGYTF.

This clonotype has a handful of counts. This CDR3 is CASSYKPLAAGDEQYF. CDR3 DNA sequence: TGTGCCAGCAGCTACAAACCCCTTGCGGCCGGCGACGAGCAGTACTTC. The V gene is TRBV5-4, the J gene TRBJ2-7; D is uncertain. CDR3 length equals 16 residues. Germline CDR1 is SGHNT and CDR2 is YYREEE (reference sequence). Between the trimmed V and J ends, which lost 3 bases and 5 bases, there was a span of 21 bases.

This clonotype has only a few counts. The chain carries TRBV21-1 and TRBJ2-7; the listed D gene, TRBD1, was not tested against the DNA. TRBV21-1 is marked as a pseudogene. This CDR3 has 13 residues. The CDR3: CASSNGRSYEQYF. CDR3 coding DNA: TGTGCCAGCAGCAACGGGCGTTCCTACGAGCAGTACTTC.

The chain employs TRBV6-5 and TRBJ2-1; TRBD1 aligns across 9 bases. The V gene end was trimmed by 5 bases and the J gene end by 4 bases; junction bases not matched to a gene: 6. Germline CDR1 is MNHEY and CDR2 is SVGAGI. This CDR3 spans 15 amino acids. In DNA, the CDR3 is TGTGCCAGCAGTGCCTCCGGGACAGGGTACAATGAGCAGTTCTTC. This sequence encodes CASSASGTGYNEQFF.

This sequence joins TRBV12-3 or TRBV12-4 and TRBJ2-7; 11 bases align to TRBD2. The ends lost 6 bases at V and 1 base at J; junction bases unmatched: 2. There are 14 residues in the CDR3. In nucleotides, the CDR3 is TGTGCCAGCAGAACTAGCGGGGGTTCCTACGAGCAGTACTTC. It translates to CASRTSGGSYEQYF.

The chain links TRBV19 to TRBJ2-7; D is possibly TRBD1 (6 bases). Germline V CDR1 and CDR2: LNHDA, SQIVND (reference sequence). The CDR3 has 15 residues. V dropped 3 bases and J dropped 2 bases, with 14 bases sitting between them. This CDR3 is CASSIATGVAYEQYF. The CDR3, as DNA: TGTGCCAGTAGTATCGCGACAGGCGTTGCCTACGAGCAGTACTTC.

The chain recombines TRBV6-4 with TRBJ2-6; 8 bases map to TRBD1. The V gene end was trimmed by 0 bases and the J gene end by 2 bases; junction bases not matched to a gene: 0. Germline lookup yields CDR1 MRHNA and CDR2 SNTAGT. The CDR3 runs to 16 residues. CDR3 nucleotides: TGTGCCAGCAGTGACTCGACAGGGGCTGGGGCCAACGTCCTGACTTTC. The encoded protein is CASSDSTGAGANVLTF.

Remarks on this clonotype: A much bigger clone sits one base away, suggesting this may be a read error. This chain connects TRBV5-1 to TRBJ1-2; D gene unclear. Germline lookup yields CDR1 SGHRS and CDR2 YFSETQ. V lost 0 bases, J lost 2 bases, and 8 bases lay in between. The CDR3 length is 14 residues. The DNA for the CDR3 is TGCGCCAGCAGCTTGGCACGGTGGAACTATGGCTACACCTTC. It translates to CASSLARWNYGYTF.

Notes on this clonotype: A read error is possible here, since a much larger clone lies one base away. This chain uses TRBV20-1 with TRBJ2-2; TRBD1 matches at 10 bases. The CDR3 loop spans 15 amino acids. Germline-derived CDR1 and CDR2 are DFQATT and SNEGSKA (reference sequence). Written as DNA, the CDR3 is TGCAGTGCTAGCCCCGGGACAGGGGACACCGTGGAGCTGTTTTTT. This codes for CSASPGTGDTVELFF.

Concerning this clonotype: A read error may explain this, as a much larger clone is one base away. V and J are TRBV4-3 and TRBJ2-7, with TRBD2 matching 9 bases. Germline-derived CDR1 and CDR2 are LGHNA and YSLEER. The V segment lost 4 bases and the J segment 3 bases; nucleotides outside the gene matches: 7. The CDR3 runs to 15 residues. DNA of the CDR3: TGCGCCAGCAGCCTAGAAGCTAGCGGGAACTACGAGCAGTACTTC. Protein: CASSLEASGNYEQYF.

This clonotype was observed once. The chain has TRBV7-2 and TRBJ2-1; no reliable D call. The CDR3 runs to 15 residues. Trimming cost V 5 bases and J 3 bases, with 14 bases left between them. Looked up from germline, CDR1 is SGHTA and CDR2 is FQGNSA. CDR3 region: CASSGYYQFYNEQFF. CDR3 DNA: TGTGCCAGCAGCGGGTACTACCAGTTCTACAATGAGCAGTTCTTC.